The clone carrying this T cell receptor beta chain was observed a few times. The CDR3 is 16 amino acids. The V gene's germline CDR1 is SEHNR and CDR2 FQNEAQ (reference sequence). V shed 5 bases and J shed 2 bases, with 19 bases lying between them. This sample was taken from a study of T-cell reconstitution after alpha-beta-depleted transplantation in children. As it was prepared, the TCRbeta library received unique molecular identifiers. TCRdb re-called the PCR reads with MiXCR, one entry per CDR3 protein. The data hold about 420,000 distinct CDR3 sequences, with under 13% observed a single time. This chain uses TRBV7-9 with TRBJ2-7; weak D call: TRBD1 (5 bases). This clonotype was sampled from a human donor who donated a stem cell graft to a child with acute myeloid leukemia. The sequencing used PBMCs from the stem cell graft donor, collected from the stem cell graft. CDR3 residues: CASSTKRQNGPYEQYF. The CDR3 bases are TGTGCCAGCAGCACCAAAAGACAGAATGGTCCCTACGAGCAGTACTTC.